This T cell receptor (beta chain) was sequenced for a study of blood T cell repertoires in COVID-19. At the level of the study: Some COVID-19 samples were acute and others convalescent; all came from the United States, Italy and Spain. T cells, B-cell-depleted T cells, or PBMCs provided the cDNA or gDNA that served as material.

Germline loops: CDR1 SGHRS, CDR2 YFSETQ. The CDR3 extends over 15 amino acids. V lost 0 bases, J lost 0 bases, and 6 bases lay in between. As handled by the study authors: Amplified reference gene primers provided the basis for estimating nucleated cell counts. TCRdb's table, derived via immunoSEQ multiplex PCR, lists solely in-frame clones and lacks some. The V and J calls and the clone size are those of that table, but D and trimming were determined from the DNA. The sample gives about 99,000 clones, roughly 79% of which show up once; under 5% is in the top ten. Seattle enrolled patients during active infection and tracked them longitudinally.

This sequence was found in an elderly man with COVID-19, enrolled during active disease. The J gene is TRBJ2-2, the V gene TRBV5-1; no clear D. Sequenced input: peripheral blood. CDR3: CASSLGSSNTGELFF. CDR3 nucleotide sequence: TGCGCCAGCAGCTTGGGCAGTTCGAACACCGGGGAGCTGTTTTTT.